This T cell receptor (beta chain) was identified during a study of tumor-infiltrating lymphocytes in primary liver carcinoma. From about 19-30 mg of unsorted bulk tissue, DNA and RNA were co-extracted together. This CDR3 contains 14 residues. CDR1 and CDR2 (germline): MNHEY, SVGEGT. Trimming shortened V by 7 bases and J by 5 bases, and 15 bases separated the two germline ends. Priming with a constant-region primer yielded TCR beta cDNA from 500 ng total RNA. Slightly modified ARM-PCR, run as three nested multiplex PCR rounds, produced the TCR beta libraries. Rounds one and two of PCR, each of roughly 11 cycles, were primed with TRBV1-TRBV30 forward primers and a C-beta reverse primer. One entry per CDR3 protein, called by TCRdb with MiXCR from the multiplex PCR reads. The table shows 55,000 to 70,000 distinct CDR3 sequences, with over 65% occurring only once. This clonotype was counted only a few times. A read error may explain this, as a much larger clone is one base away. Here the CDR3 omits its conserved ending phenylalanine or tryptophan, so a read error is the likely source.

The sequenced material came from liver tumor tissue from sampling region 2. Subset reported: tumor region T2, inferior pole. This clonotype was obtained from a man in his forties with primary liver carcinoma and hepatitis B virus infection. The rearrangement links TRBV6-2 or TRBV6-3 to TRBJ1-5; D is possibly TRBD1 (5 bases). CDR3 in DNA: TGTGCCAGCACCCTGGTGAAAGGGGATCAGCCCCAGCATTAT. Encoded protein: CASTLVKGDQPQHY.